Following are 32 T cell receptor beta chains from one sample sequenced in a study of technical replicates of blood from several donors. This table comes from immunoSEQ multiplex PCR, and its TCRdb copy is limited to in-frame clones, with some not included. The sample gives about 81,000 clones, roughly 96% of which show up once; 0.2% is in the top ten. The sequencing input was T cells isolated from PBMCs. Every receptor here comes from a human donor in good health.

This rearrangement joins TRBV10-2 to TRBJ1-2, with D unresolved. The CDR3 consists of 15 residues. With 6 bases removed from V and 1 base from J, the gap between germline ends came to 15 bases. Per germline, CDR1 WSHSY and CDR2 SAAADI. The CDR3 DNA follows: TGCGCCAGCAGGGGAGCTAGATATCTTAACTATGGCTACACCTTC. It is translated as CASRGARYLNYGYTF.

The chain is built from TRBV6-5 and TRBJ2-1, with 7 positions matching TRBD2. The CDR3 has 15 residues. V lost 6 bases to trimming and J lost 3 bases; unmatched junction nucleotides: 8. CDR1 is MNHEY and CDR2 is SVGAGI in the germline V gene. CDR3 DNA: TGTGCCAGCAGAAGAGGGGACTACGGCTACAATGAGCAGTTCTTC. The encoded protein is CASRRGDYGYNEQFF.

The chain is built from TRBV28 and TRBJ1-2; tentative D call: TRBD1 (6 bases). CDR1 is MDHEN and CDR2 is SYDVKM in the germline V gene. The CDR3 is 15 residues long. The ends were cut back, 4 bases at V and 5 bases at J, with 17 bases in the middle. The CDR3 protein is CASSSPWGGPYGYTF. CDR3 nucleotides: TGTGCCAGCAGTTCCCCGTGGGGGGGCCCTTATGGCTACACCTTC.

The V and J genes are TRBV25-1 and TRBJ2-7; a possible D gene is TRBD1 (6 bases). Germline loops: CDR1 MGHDK, CDR2 SYGVNS. This CDR3 has 16 residues. V gave up 3 bases and J gave up 5 bases, with 20 bases separating them. Here the CDR3 reads CASSDPSLTGGHEQYF. CDR3 nucleotide sequence: TGTGCCAGCAGTGACCCCAGCCTGACAGGAGGACACGAGCAGTACTTC.

The chain carries TRBV9 and TRBJ2-3; 10 nucleotides align to TRBD1. J lost 1 base, V lost 0 bases, and 5 bases had no gene match. CDR3 length equals 17 residues. The germline CDR1 and CDR2 sequences are SGDLS and YYNGEE. CDR3 amino acids: CASSVDIGTGGTDTQYF. Written as DNA, the CDR3 is TGTGCCAGCAGCGTAGACATAGGGACAGGGGGCACAGATACGCAGTATTTT.

This sequence joins TRBV5-1 and TRBJ1-1; D ambiguous. CDR1 is SGHRS, CDR2 YFSETQ, per germline. The length of the CDR3 is 11 residues. The V gene lost 6 bases and the J gene lost 1 base, with 4 bases spanning the gap. DNA of the CDR3: TGCGCCAGCACCTCGAACACTGAAGCTTTCTTT. This translates into CASTSNTEAFF. Full variable domain (remainder filled in from reference TRBV5-1 and TRBJ1-1): KAGVTQTPRYLIKTRGQQVTLSCSPISGHRSVSWYQQTPGQGLQFLFEYFSETQRNKGNFPGRFSGRQFSNSRSEMNVSTLELGDSALYLCASTSNTEAFFGQGTRLTVV.

A single count supports this clone. This rearrangement joins TRBV10-2 to TRBJ1-1; 8 bases align to TRBD1. The CDR3 sequence is 14 residues long. The V gene end was trimmed by 10 bases and the J gene end by 4 bases; junction bases not matched to a gene: 11. Looked up from germline, CDR1 is WSHSY and CDR2 is SAAADI. The CDR3 nucleotides are TGCGCCACCACATCGGACAGGGAGGCCACTGAAGCTTTCTTT. It yields the protein CATTSDREATEAFF.

V and J are TRBV5-1 and TRBJ2-5, with TRBD1 identical over 8 bases. The CDR3 totals 15 residues. Trimming at V came to 3 bases and at J to 2 bases, leaving 6 bases not matched to a gene. The germline V gene has CDR1 SGHRS and CDR2 YFSETQ. The CDR3 bases are TGCGCCAGCAGCTCCCCGGACAGGGATCAAGAGACCCAGTACTTC. This codes for CASSSPDRDQETQYF.

CDR3 in amino acids: CASSRGGPTYEQYF. The CDR3 coding sequence is TGTGCCAGCTCGCGGGGGGGACCTACCTACGAGCAGTACTTC. The chain combines TRBV2 with TRBJ2-7; 9 bases are a match to TRBD2. CDR1 SNHLY and CDR2 FYNNEI come from the germline V gene. This CDR3 has 14 amino acids. The junction had 7 bases not matched to a gene; V was cut back by 8 bases and J by 2 bases.

The chain uses TRBV6-5 and TRBJ1-2; D perhaps matches TRBD1 (6 bases). The germline V gene encodes CDR1 MNHEY and CDR2 SVGAGI. The CDR3 consists of 12 residues. The ends were cut back, 6 bases at V and 7 bases at J, with 12 bases in the middle. The CDR3, as DNA: TGTGCCAGCAGATTCAGGGGTTTTGGCTACACCTTC. Amino acid sequence: CASRFRGFGYTF.

The chain uses TRBV7-6 and TRBJ1-2; 7 nucleotides line up with TRBD1. Germline loops: CDR1 SGHVS, CDR2 FNYEAQ. The CDR3 loop spans 16 amino acids. The trim removed 0 bases at V and 6 bases at J, leaving 10 bases unmatched. CDR3 protein: CASSLAGAGGLDGYTF. CDR3 sequence (DNA): TGTGCCAGCAGCTTAGCAGGGGCAGGGGGTCTTGATGGCTACACCTTC.

The chain uses TRBV7-9 and TRBJ1-1; 7 nucleotides agree with TRBD1. Looked up from germline, CDR1 is SEHNR and CDR2 is FQNEAQ (reference sequence). The CDR3 has 14 residues. The V segment lost 4 bases and the J segment 0 bases; nucleotides outside the gene matches: 2. The chain's CDR3 is CASSSGQLNTEAFF. The CDR3 DNA is TGTGCCAGCAGCTCGGGACAGCTGAACACTGAAGCTTTCTTT.

The J gene is TRBJ1-2, the V gene TRBV25-1; the match to TRBD1 covers 9 bases. Germline CDR1 is MGHDK and CDR2 is SYGVNS. V was pared by 5 bases and J by 3 bases, with 10 bases of the junction left unmatched. CDR3 length: 16 amino acids. This CDR3 is CASSPPQGAPDYGYTF. Written as DNA, the CDR3 is TGTGCCAGCAGTCCACCACAGGGGGCGCCGGACTATGGCTACACCTTC.

The chain uses TRBV6-5 and TRBJ2-3; D unclear. The length of the CDR3 is 13 residues. The germline V gene has CDR1 MNHEY and CDR2 SVGAGI. V lost 0 bases, J lost 5 bases, and 6 bases lay in between. CDR3 region: CASSYSRRDTQYF. In nucleotides, the CDR3 is TGTGCCAGCAGTTACTCGAGGCGAGATACGCAGTATTTT.

The chain links TRBV2 to TRBJ2-7, with 10 bases aligning to TRBD1. V lost 7 bases to trimming and J lost 2 bases; unmatched junction nucleotides: 8. Looked up from germline, CDR1 is SNHLY and CDR2 is FYNNEI. The length of the CDR3 is 15 residues. CDR3 DNA: TGTGCCAGCATCCCCAAGGGACAGGGGCCCTACGAGCAGTACTTC. Its protein product is CASIPKGQGPYEQYF.

The V and J genes are TRBV4-2 and TRBJ2-2; TRBD2 matches at 8 bases. The CDR3 totals 18 residues. Per the germline V gene, CDR1 is LGHNA and CDR2 is YNFKEQ. J lost 3 bases, V lost 4 bases, and 13 bases had no gene match. CDR3 sequence: CASSPSPDGREYTGELFF. DNA of the CDR3: TGTGCCAGCAGCCCCTCCCCAGACGGGAGGGAATACACCGGGGAGCTGTTTTTT.

This clone was seen once. The chain is built from TRBV30 and TRBJ2-3; 9 bases align to TRBD2. The CDR3 contains 17 residues. J lost 1 base, V lost 0 bases, and 8 bases had no gene match. The germline gives CDR1 GTSNPN, CDR2 SVGIG (reference sequence). The CDR3 DNA sequence: TGTGCCTGGAGTGTTGCGGGGGGGCCTTACGGCACAGATACGCAGTATTTT. Translated: CAWSVAGGPYGTDTQYF.

This chain connects TRBV18 to TRBJ2-5; 12 bases are shared with TRBD1. V shed 3 bases, J shed 5 bases, and the junction held 4 bases outside the gene matches. The CDR3 consists of 15 residues. Germline CDR1 is KGHSH and CDR2 is LQKENI. As DNA, the CDR3 is TGTGCCAGCTCACCCGGGACAGGGGGCTTTGAGACCCAGTACTTC. Residues: CASSPGTGGFETQYF.

This clone has a single count. The chain couples TRBV7-9 to TRBJ2-5, with TRBD1 identical over 8 bases. The CDR3 loop spans 15 amino acids. Trimming at V came to 5 bases and at J to 0 bases, leaving 5 bases not matched to a gene. From germline, CDR1 is SEHNR and CDR2 FQNEAQ (reference sequence). The CDR3 loop reads CASSENRGNQETQYF. The CDR3 DNA follows: TGTGCCAGCAGCGAAAACAGGGGGAACCAAGAGACCCAGTACTTC.

The chain employs TRBV28 and TRBJ1-4, with 11 bases lining up with TRBD1. This CDR3 region has 17 residues. CDR1 is MDHEN and CDR2 is SYDVKM in the germline V gene. The J segment lost 7 bases and the V segment lost 3 bases, leaving 10 bases of the junction unmatched. CDR3 region: CASSLGTGGIGIEKLFF. CDR3 bases: TGTGCCAGCAGTTTGGGGACAGGGGGTATTGGGATTGAAAAACTGTTTTTT.

This chain joins TRBV25-1 and TRBJ1-1, with 7 bases lining up with TRBD1. CDR1 MGHDK and CDR2 SYGVNS come from the germline V gene. This CDR3 comprises 16 residues. V trimming: 3 bases; J trimming: 0 bases; junction bases outside the gene matches: 7. The CDR3 DNA follows: TGTGCCAGCAGTGAGTCTCGGGGGACAGTGAACACTGAAGCTTTCTTT. Encoded protein: CASSESRGTVNTEAFF.

This clone showed up just once. This chain connects TRBV5-3 to TRBJ2-7, with 12 bases identical to TRBD2. TRBV5-3 is an ORF, and what it does is uncertain. Trimming took 3 bases from V and 4 from J; bases not matched to a gene: 8. There are 16 residues in the CDR3. CDR3 DNA sequence: TGTGCCAGAAGCTCAAGGACTAGCGGGGTCCGGTACGAGCAGTACTTC. Translating it yields CARSSRTSGVRYEQYF.

The CDR3 DNA reads TGTGCCAGCAGCTCCCGAGGACAGGTATATGCCTACGAGCAGTACTTC. Translation gives CASSSRGQVYAYEQYF. The V call is TRBV13, the J call TRBJ2-7, with 7 nucleotides matching TRBD1. V was pared by 4 bases and J by 2 bases, with 11 bases of the junction left unmatched. This CDR3 has 16 residues. CDR1 and CDR2 from the germline V gene are PRHDT and FYEKMQ (reference sequence).

The CDR3 nucleotides are TGTGCCAGTAGTATAGGGACAGGAGTTACTAGCACAGATACGCAGTATTTT. Protein product: CASSIGTGVTSTDTQYF. The chain carries TRBV19 and TRBJ2-3; the match to TRBD1 covers 7 bases. The J segment lost 0 bases and the V segment lost 1 base, leaving 7 bases of the junction unmatched. CDR3 length: 17 amino acids. Germline CDR1 is LNHDA and CDR2 is SQIVND (reference sequence).

This clone was seen a single time. The chain has TRBV4-2 and TRBJ2-7, with 8 positions matching TRBD2. Germline trimming cut 6 bases from V and 4 bases from J; bases unmatched to any gene: 14. The germline CDR1 and CDR2 sequences are LGHNA and YNFKEQ. CDR3 length: 16 residues. In DNA, the CDR3 is TGTGCCAGCAGTCACGGTAGCGGGGATCTTCCGTACGAGCAGTACTTC. Protein sequence: CASSHGSGDLPYEQYF.

The V and J genes are TRBV28 and TRBJ1-2, with no clear D. The V end was cut by 10 bases, the J end by 0 bases, with 9 bases between. The CDR3 totals 12 residues. Germline V gene lookup returns CDR1 MDHEN and CDR2 SYDVKM. CDR3 residues: CATVATNYGYTF. CDR3 bases: TGTGCCACCGTTGCGACTAACTATGGCTACACCTTC.

The V and J genes are TRBV4-1 and TRBJ1-2; D gene unclear. CDR1 and CDR2 from the germline V gene are MGHRA and YSYEKL. The V end lost 4 bases, the J end lost 7 bases, and 10 bases lay between the germline ends. CDR3 size: 12 residues. CDR3 coding DNA: TGCGCCAGCAGCCCACTGACTATTGGCTACACCTTC. Translated: CASSPLTIGYTF.

The chain links TRBV5-4 to TRBJ2-3; D remains unclear. Germline V CDR1 and CDR2: SGHNT, YYREEE (reference sequence). V lost 0 bases, J lost 4 bases, and 6 bases lay in between. The CDR3 extends over 13 amino acids. The CDR3 DNA is TGTGCCAGCAGCTTGGCAGAAGCAGATACGCAGTATTTT. Its translation is CASSLAEADTQYF.

The rearrangement links TRBV11-3 to TRBJ2-2; D perhaps matches TRBD2 (5 bases). With 0 bases removed from V and 4 bases from J, the gap between germline ends came to 6 bases. CDR3 length: 14 amino acids. Germline V CDR1 and CDR2: SGHNT, YENEEA. CDR3 residues: CASSLDGSTGELFF. DNA of the CDR3: TGTGCCAGCAGCTTAGATGGGAGCACCGGGGAGCTGTTTTTT.

This chain connects TRBV4-1 to TRBJ1-2; no definite D call. Per the germline V gene, CDR1 is MGHRA and CDR2 is YSYEKL. This CDR3 region has 16 residues. Deletions cut 1 base from V and 4 bases from J, with 16 bases between. CDR3 in DNA: TGCGCCAGCAGCCAAGCCCCCGGTGTGGAGGTCTATGGCTACACCTTC. It encodes CASSQAPGVEVYGYTF.

The chain joins TRBV2 to TRBJ1-1, with D perhaps matching TRBD1 (5 bases). V was shortened by 4 bases and J by 0 bases, with 9 bases between the two germline ends. Germline V gives CDR1 SNHLY, CDR2 FYNNEI. This CDR3 comprises 14 residues. The CDR3 protein is CASSVGLMNTEAFF. CDR3 DNA sequence: TGTGCCAGCAGTGTGGGACTGATGAACACTGAAGCTTTCTTT.

The V gene is TRBV28, the J gene TRBJ1-5, with unresolved D. CDR1 is MDHEN, CDR2 SYDVKM, per germline. This CDR3 spans 15 amino acids. The V end was cut by 3 bases, the J end by 4 bases, with 13 bases between. As DNA, the CDR3 is TGTGCCAGCAGTTTCACTGCTTCATGGAATCAGCCCCAGCATTTT. Protein sequence: CASSFTASWNQPQHF.